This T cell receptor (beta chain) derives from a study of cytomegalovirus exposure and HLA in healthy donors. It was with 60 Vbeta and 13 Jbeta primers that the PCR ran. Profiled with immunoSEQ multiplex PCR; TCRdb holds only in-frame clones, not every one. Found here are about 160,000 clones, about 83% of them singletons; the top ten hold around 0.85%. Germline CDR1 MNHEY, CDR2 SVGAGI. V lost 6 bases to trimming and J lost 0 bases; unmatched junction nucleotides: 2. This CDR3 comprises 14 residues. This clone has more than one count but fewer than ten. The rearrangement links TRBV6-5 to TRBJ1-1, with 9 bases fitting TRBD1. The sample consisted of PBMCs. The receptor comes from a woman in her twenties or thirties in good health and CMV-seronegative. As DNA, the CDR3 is TGTGCCAGCAGACAGGGGGCAGTGAACACTGAAGCTTTCTTT. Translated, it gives CASRQGAVNTEAFF.